This T cell receptor beta chain originates from a study of blood T cell repertoires in COVID-19. Study-level background: Acute and convalescent COVID-19 specimens originated in the United States, Italy and Spain.

How the authors handled the data: Amplification from reference gene primers served as the basis for estimated nucleated cell counts. Profiling relied on immunoSEQ multiplex PCR, and the TCRdb table lists in-frame clones only, not all of them. V and J calls and clone size are copied from that table; D and trimming were computed from the DNA. The table records roughly 110,000 clones, 84% of them present only once. V lost 3 bases to trimming and J lost 5 bases, with 18 bases between them. CDR1 and CDR2 (germline): LNHNV, YYDKDF (reference sequence). The length of the CDR3 is 16 residues. The TCR originated in a woman aged 55 to 70 with acute or convalescent COVID-19. What was sequenced was peripheral blood. The V gene is TRBV15, the J gene TRBJ2-3; tentatively, D is TRBD2 (5 bases). CDR3 protein: CATSRDLGGRQDTQYF. Here the CDR3 DNA reads TGTGCCACCAGCAGGGATCTGGGCGGGCGCCAAGATACGCAGTATTTT.